The clone carrying this T cell receptor beta chain was detected a few times. Its specificity is unknown. The CDR3 has 14 amino acids. V dropped 2 bases and J dropped 3 bases, with 10 bases sitting between them. This entry belongs to a study of T cells in Graves' hyperthyroidism and ophthalmopathy. Whole-study results and caveats: Most expanded thyroid clonotypes above 0.001 also appeared in blood.

At least 3 on the Clinical Activity Score was recorded for ophthalmopathy patients, who also had NOSPECS grade at least 4 and duration under 3 months. Diagnoses used clinical symptoms, serum thyroxine and TRAb, thyroid ultrasound and orbital computed tomography. The PBMCs had their origin in more than 9.5 ml of fresh peripheral blood. The CDR3 regions of TCR beta were amplified from RNA transcripts. First-round RT-PCR targeting the TCR CDR3 was performed with the HTBI primer set. Via MiXCR, TCRdb re-called the multiplex PCR reads, giving one row per CDR3 protein. The data show under 550,000 distinct CDR3 sequences, 20% seen once.

This receptor was taken from a man between 40 and 49 years old with Graves' ophthalmopathy. Sequenced sample: blood. The chain joins TRBV12-3 or TRBV12-4 to TRBJ1-2; a possible D gene is TRBD1 (6 bases). The CDR3 bases are TGTGCCAGCAGTTTAAGGGGGGTTGACTATGGCTACACCTTC. Its translation: CASSLRGVDYGYTF.